The source of this TCR beta chain is a study of T cell changes during pregnancy in multiple sclerosis. Germline assignment: CDR1 MNHEY and CDR2 SMNVEV (reference sequence). This CDR3 has 14 amino acids. V lost 1 base and J 2 bases, leaving 9 bases between the germline ends. TCRdb keeps only in-frame clones here, not all; method: immunoSEQ multiplex PCR. The data show some 47,000 clones, about 95% seen once. The sample was peripheral blood, taken in the second trimester of pregnancy. The receptor was derived from a female donor with multiple sclerosis, enrolled in a pregnancy study. The V call is TRBV27, the J call TRBJ2-7; D gene ambiguous. The CDR3 DNA reads as TGTGCCAGCAGTTTATACGCCGGTCCCTACGAGCAGTACTTC. Amino acid sequence: CASSLYAGPYEQYF.